A single sample gave rise to the 3 T cell receptor beta chains below, sequenced in a study of CD4 and CD8 cells across lung adenocarcinoma regions. TCRdb redid the calling of the PCR reads with MiXCR, one entry per CDR3 protein. The data contain thousands of distinct CDR3 sequences, about half of them singletons. Sample: CD8+ T cells from the center of a lung tumor. The receptors derive from a male donor with lung adenocarcinoma. The CD4 and CD8 labels of this study may be unreliable.

J is TRBJ2-1 and V is TRBV5-5; TRBD1 is a possible D gene (6 bases). Judging by the DNA end, TRBJ2-7 fits better; the J call may be wrong. The CDR3 runs 15 residues. The germline V gene has CDR1 SGHKS and CDR2 YYEKEE (reference sequence). The chain's CDR3 is CASSFLGGDSYEQYF. In DNA, the CDR3 is TGTGCCAGCAGCTTCCTAGGGGGTGACTCCTACGAGCAGTACTTC.

The V gene is TRBV6-1, the J gene TRBJ2-3; D is perhaps TRBD1 or TRBD2 (5 bases each). Germline-derived CDR1 and CDR2 are MNHNS and SASEGT. V was pared by 3 bases and J by 2 bases, with 12 bases between. The CDR3 runs 15 residues. The DNA of the CDR3 is TGTGCCAGCAGTGAGGGATCGGGGCTCACAGATACGCAGTATTTT. It is translated as CASSEGSGLTDTQYF.

V and J are TRBV6-1 and TRBJ2-2, with D possibly matching TRBD1 (8 bases). Germline loops: CDR1 MNHNS, CDR2 SASEGT. The germline V and J ends were trimmed by 6 bases and 5 bases, with 13 bases remaining between them. The CDR3 runs to 14 residues. The CDR3 here is CASSTGGDTGELFF. The CDR3 DNA reads TGTGCCAGCAGCACAGGGGGGGATACCGGGGAGCTGTTTTTT.